Reported below is one TCR beta chain. The table came from immunoSEQ multiplex PCR; TCRdb's copy has only in-frame clones and leaves some out. Of some 230,000 clones listed, 80% to 90% were seen once; the top ten hold less than 6.5%. The V gene lost 1 base and the J gene lost 1 base, with 8 bases spanning the gap. The CDR3 contains 14 residues. Germline V gives CDR1 SGHRS, CDR2 YFSETQ. The data are from a study of blood T cell repertoires in COVID-19. Across the study: COVID-19 samples from acute and convalescent phases originated in the United States, Italy and Spain.

Sequencing was done on a sample of peripheral blood. The chain employs TRBV5-1 and TRBJ1-1; D is unresolved. The source of this sequence is a woman aged 55-69 years who had recovered from COVID-19. DNA for the CDR3: TGCGCCAGCAGCTTGACCAGGCAGAACACTGAAGCTTTCTTT. Translation: CASSLTRQNTEAFF. The full variable domain, its missing parts supplied by reference TRBV5-1 and TRBJ1-1, is KAGVTQTPRYLIKTRGQQVTLSCSPISGHRSVSWYQQTPGQGLQFLFEYFSETQRNKGNFPGRFSGRQFSNSRSEMNVSTLELGDSALYLCASSLTRQNTEAFFGQGTRLTVV.